Below, 20 T cell receptor beta chains from the same sample are listed, as sequenced in a study of cytomegalovirus exposure and HLA in healthy donors. 60 Vbeta and 13 Jbeta primers were used in PCR. Method: immunoSEQ multiplex PCR; TCRdb's copy keeps in-frame clones and lacks some. The table includes over 140,000 clones, 82% detected once. The sequencing sample was made of PBMCs. The source is a man in his thirties or forties in good health and CMV-seropositive.

The chain employs TRBV6-1 and TRBJ1-2, with 7 bases lining up with TRBD1. Germline V CDR1 and CDR2: MNHNS, SASEGT. The trim removed 1 base at V and 5 bases at J, leaving 7 bases unmatched. This CDR3 contains 15 residues. CDR3 nucleotides: TGTGCCAGCAGTGAAGGGCAGGGGGTGATGTATGGCTACACCTTC. It codes for CASSEGQGVMYGYTF.

The rearrangement joins TRBV15 to TRBJ2-5; TRBD1 aligns across 9 bases. The J call may be wrong; the DNA end is better matched by TRBJ2-7. The CDR3 covers 15 residues. Germline V gives CDR1 LNHNV, CDR2 YYDKDF (reference sequence). In DNA, the CDR3 is TGTGCCACCAGCAGAGAAGGACAGGGGATCCACGAGCAGTACTTC. Translation: CATSREGQGIHEQYF.

The genes are TRBV19 and TRBJ1-2; 10 positions match TRBD1. This CDR3 is 18 amino acids long. Germline V gene data show CDR1 as LNHDA and CDR2 as SQIVND (reference sequence). V lost 3 bases to trimming and J lost 10 bases; unmatched junction nucleotides: 20. The CDR3 DNA sequence: TGTGCCAGTAGTATGGCCCGGGACAGGGGTATCTATAGAGGCGACTACACCTTC. Residues: CASSMARDRGIYRGDYTF.

This clone was seen just once. The chain joins TRBV28 to TRBJ1-5; tentatively, D is TRBD1 (5 bases). The length of the CDR3 is 15 residues. Deletions cut 2 bases from V and 1 base from J, with 9 bases between. Germline CDR1 is MDHEN and CDR2 is SYDVKM. The CDR3 coding sequence is TGTGCCAGCAGTTTACCCCCAGGGAGCAATCAGCCCCAGCATTTT. Protein sequence: CASSLPPGSNQPQHF.

The genes are TRBV5-1 and TRBJ2-2; 8 positions agree with TRBD2. CDR1 is SGHRS and CDR2 is YFSETQ in the germline V gene. Losses at the gene ends were 5 bases for V and 4 bases for J; bases not matched to a gene: 7. The CDR3 is 15 amino acids. In DNA, the CDR3 is TGCGCCAGCAGTATAGGACTAGCCGGCACCGGGGAGCTGTTTTTT. This codes for CASSIGLAGTGELFF.

V and J are TRBV4-1 and TRBJ2-1; D not certain. V was clipped by 2 bases and J by 6 bases, with 11 bases between them. The V gene's germline CDR1 is MGHRA and CDR2 YSYEKL. The CDR3 extends over 14 amino acids. CDR3 in amino acids: CASSQTSRGNEQFF. In nucleotides, the CDR3 is TGCGCCAGCAGCCAAACTTCCAGAGGCAATGAGCAGTTCTTC.

The CDR3 sequence is CASSFLGAGGQPQHF. For the CDR3, the DNA is TGTGCCAGCAGTTTTTTAGGGGCAGGGGGTCAGCCCCAGCATTTT. V gene TRBV28 combines with J gene TRBJ1-5, with TRBD1 identical over 7 bases. V gave up 3 bases and J gave up 6 bases; unmatched junction bases: 8. The CDR3 contains 15 residues. The germline V gene has CDR1 MDHEN and CDR2 SYDVKM.

The sample holds one count of this clone. A junction boundary mismatches the germline segment, possibly from a read error. The chain carries TRBV7-9 and TRBJ2-5; the D is unclear. The CDR3 has 15 residues. CDR1 SEHNR and CDR2 FQNEAQ come from the germline V gene (reference sequence). The CDR3 DNA reads TGTTCCAGCAGCTCAAAGACCATATCGGGTGGGACCCAGTACTTC. It is translated as CSSSSKTISGGTQYF. The full variable domain, in which reference TRBV7-9 and TRBJ2-5 provide the parts outside the CDR3, is DTGVSQNPRHKITKRGQNVTFRCDPISEHNRLYWYRQTLGQGPEFLTYFQNEAQLEKSRLLSDRFSAERPKGSFSTLEIQRTEQGDSAMYLCSSSSKTISGGTQYFGPGTRLLVL.

The V call is TRBV2, the J call TRBJ1-1; TRBD1 is a possible D gene (5 bases). The V end lost 4 bases, the J end lost 8 bases, and 14 bases lay between the germline ends. Per germline, CDR1 SNHLY and CDR2 FYNNEI. The CDR3 runs 13 residues. The DNA of the CDR3 is TGTGCCAGCAGTGGATTTCAGGGAAGCGAAGCTTTCTTT. Translating it yields CASSGFQGSEAFF.

This clone was found once. At one boundary the junction diverges from the germline segment, which might be a read error. This chain connects TRBV7-9 to TRBJ1-4; 8 nucleotides agree with TRBD1. The CDR3 totals 14 residues. The germline V gene encodes CDR1 SEHNR and CDR2 FQNEAQ (reference sequence). The CDR3 coding sequence is TGTTCCAGCAGCTTAGGACAGGGAAATGAAAAACTGTTTTTT. Translating it yields CSSSLGQGNEKLFF.

The chain combines TRBV5-4 with TRBJ1-6; 9 bases are shared with TRBD1. CDR3 length: 17 amino acids. Germline V gene sequence: CDR1 SGHNT, CDR2 YYREEE (reference sequence). V shed 0 bases, J shed 9 bases, and the junction held 10 bases outside the gene matches. The CDR3 sequence is CASSLGGSGTGSSPLHF. The CDR3 DNA reads TGTGCCAGCAGCTTGGGGGGCTCCGGGACAGGGAGTTCACCCCTCCACTTT.

The chain links TRBV7-2 to TRBJ2-3; TRBD2 matches at 8 bases. Germline V gene lookup returns CDR1 SGHTA and CDR2 FQGNSA. The CDR3 sequence is 17 residues long. V shed 2 bases, J shed 0 bases, and the junction held 7 bases outside the gene matches. In DNA, the CDR3 is TGTGCCAGCAGCTTAATACTAGGCGGGAGGAGCACAGATACGCAGTATTTT. This sequence encodes CASSLILGGRSTDTQYF.

V gene TRBV7-6 combines with J gene TRBJ2-5, with TRBD2 matching over 7 bases. The V and J ends lost 8 bases and 1 base, in that order; junction bases with no gene match: 7. From germline, CDR1 is SGHVS and CDR2 FNYEAQ. This CDR3 has 14 amino acids. The CDR3 region has the DNA TGTGCCAGCGGGTTGACTAGCCTCCAAGAGACCCAGTACTTC. It translates to CASGLTSLQETQYF.

This clone was detected a few times. This rearrangement joins TRBV19 to TRBJ2-1; the D gene is possibly TRBD1 (6 bases). Trimming shortened V by 3 bases and J by 8 bases, and 8 bases separated the two germline ends. The germline V gene encodes CDR1 LNHDA and CDR2 SQIVND (reference sequence). This CDR3 has 12 residues. CDR3 DNA: TGTGCCAGTAGTATGGGGGCGTATGAGCAGTTCTTC. Its translation is CASSMGAYEQFF. Supplemented by reference TRBV19 and TRBJ2-1, the full variable domain reads DGGITQSPKYLFRKEGQNVTLSCEQNLNHDAMYWYRQDPGQGLRLIYYSQIVNDFQKGDIAEGYSVSREKKESFPLTVTSAQKNPTAFYLCASSMGAYEQFFGPGTRLTVL.

The CDR3 nucleotides read TGTGCCAGTAGGCCTGTTAGCGGGTACACAGATACGCAGTATTTT. This translates into CASRPVSGYTDTQYF. The chain has TRBV19 and TRBJ2-3, with 7 bases that match TRBD2. CDR3 length equals 15 residues. The germline gives CDR1 LNHDA, CDR2 SQIVND (reference sequence). V lost 6 bases to trimming and J lost 2 bases; unmatched junction nucleotides: 8. Variable domain in full (rest from reference TRBV19 and TRBJ2-3): DGGITQSPKYLFRKEGQNVTLSCEQNLNHDAMYWYRQDPGQGLRLIYYSQIVNDFQKGDIAEGYSVSREKKESFPLTVTSAQKNPTAFYLCASRPVSGYTDTQYFGPGTRLTVL.

The sample holds a few counts of this clone. The V call is TRBV7-8, the J call TRBJ2-3; 7 positions match TRBD2. The CDR3 spans 16 residues. The J segment lost 0 bases and the V segment lost 5 bases, leaving 8 bases of the junction unmatched. Looked up from germline, CDR1 is SGHVS and CDR2 is FQNEAQ. CDR3 loop: CASSSPAGTSTDTQYF. In nucleotides, the CDR3 is TGTGCCAGCAGCAGTCCAGCGGGGACTAGCACAGATACGCAGTATTTT.

This chain connects TRBV7-2 to TRBJ2-5, with D perhaps matching TRBD2 (7 bases). V dropped 4 bases and J dropped 5 bases, with 17 bases sitting between them. CDR1 and CDR2 (germline): SGHTA, FQGNSA. CDR3 size: 15 residues. The DNA for the CDR3 is TGTGCCAGCAGCTCGGGGGCGGGGGCCCGGGAGACCCAGTACTTC. This translates into CASSSGAGARETQYF.

The chain carries TRBV15 and TRBJ2-7, with 7 bases lining up with TRBD1. Trimming removed 3 bases from V and 3 bases from J; junction bases left unmatched: 5. Germline V lookup: CDR1 LNHNV, CDR2 YYDKDF (reference sequence). The CDR3 runs 14 residues. The CDR3 bases are TGTGCCACCAGCAGCGGGCAGGGGGACTACGAGCAGTACTTC. It encodes CATSSGQGDYEQYF. Complete variable domain (other parts from reference TRBV15 and TRBJ2-7): DAMVIQNPRYQVTQFGKPVTLSCSQTLNHNVMYWYQQKSSQAPKLLFHYYDKDFNNEADTPDNFQSRRPNTSFCFLDIRSPGLGDTAMYLCATSSGQGDYEQYFGPGTRLTVT.

V usage is TRBV6-5 and J usage is TRBJ1-2, with D tentatively TRBD1 (6 bases). V was shortened by 0 bases and J by 3 bases, with 11 bases between the two germline ends. The germline gives CDR1 MNHEY, CDR2 SVGAGI. The CDR3 contains 15 residues. CDR3 bases: TGTGCCAGCAGTTACTCCAGGGGAGCGGACTATGGCTACACCTTC. As protein: CASSYSRGADYGYTF.

The J gene is TRBJ2-3, the V gene TRBV6-5; D is undetermined. The CDR3 spans 14 residues. V lost 4 bases and J lost 5, with 13 bases in between. Looked up from germline, CDR1 is MNHEY and CDR2 is SVGAGI. The CDR3 reads CASSSTARGDTQYF. The CDR3 DNA is TGTGCCAGCAGTTCGACGGCGCGAGGAGATACGCAGTATTTT.